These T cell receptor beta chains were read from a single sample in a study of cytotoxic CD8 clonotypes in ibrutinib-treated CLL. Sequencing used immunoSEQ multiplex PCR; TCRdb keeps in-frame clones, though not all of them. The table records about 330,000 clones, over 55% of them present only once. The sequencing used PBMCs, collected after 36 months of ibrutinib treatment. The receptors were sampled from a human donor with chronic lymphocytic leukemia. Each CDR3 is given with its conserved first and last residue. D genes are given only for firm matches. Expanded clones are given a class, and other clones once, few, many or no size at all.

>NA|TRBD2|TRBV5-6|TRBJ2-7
CASSPRGLGFYEQYF
TGTGCCAGCAGCCCACGGGGACTAGGCTTCTACGAGCAGTACTTC
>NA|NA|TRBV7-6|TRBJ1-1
CASSLSENTEAFF
TGTGCCAGCAGCTTATCCGAGAACACTGAAGCTTTCTTT
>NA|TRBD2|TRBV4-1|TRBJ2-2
CASSQFSGGLNTGELFF
TGCGCCAGCAGCCAGTTTAGCGGGGGGCTTAACACCGGGGAGCTGTTTTTT
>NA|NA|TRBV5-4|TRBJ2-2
CASSRAGDIWGLVSGELFF
TGTGCCAGCAGTAGGGCGGGAGATATTTGGGGGCTGGTCTCCGGGGAGCTGTTTTTT
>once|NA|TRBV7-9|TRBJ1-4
CASSLFMTTNEKLFF
TGTGCCAGCAGCTTATTTATGACAACTAATGAAAAACTGTTTTTT
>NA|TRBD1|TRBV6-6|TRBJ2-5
CASRNFGTAYQETQYF
TGTGCCAGCAGAAACTTCGGGACAGCGTACCAAGAGACCCAGTACTTC
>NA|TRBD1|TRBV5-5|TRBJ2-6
CASSLSQGADVLTF
TGTGCCAGCAGCCTCTCACAGGGGGCCGACGTCCTGACTTTC
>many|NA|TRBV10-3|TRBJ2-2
CAISVGNTGELFF
TGTGCCATCAGTGTGGGGAACACCGGGGAGCTGTTTTTT
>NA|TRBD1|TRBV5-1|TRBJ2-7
CASSSTGGVEQYF
TGCGCCAGCAGCTCGACAGGGGGCGTCGAGCAGTACTTC
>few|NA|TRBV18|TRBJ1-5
CASSPGTQPQHF
TGTGCCAGCTCACCTGGCACCCAGCCCCAGCATTTT
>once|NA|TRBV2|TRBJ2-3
CASRGGSAGPTDTQYF
TGTGCCAGCAGAGGGGGTTCAGCGGGACCCACAGATACGCAGTATTTT
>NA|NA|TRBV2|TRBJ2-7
CASTLNPSYEQYF
TGTGCCAGCACTCTAAATCCCTCCTACGAGCAGTACTTC
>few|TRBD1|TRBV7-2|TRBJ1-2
CASSPFLSQGAKVGGYTF
TGTGCCAGCAGCCCATTCCTGTCACAGGGGGCGAAGGTAGGAGGCTACACCTTC
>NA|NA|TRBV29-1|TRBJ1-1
CSVARNTEAFF
TGCAGCGTGGCGAGGAACACTGAAGCTTTCTTT
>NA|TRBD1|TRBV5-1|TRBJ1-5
CASSSGTEDQPQHF
TGCGCCAGCAGTTCCGGGACAGAGGACCAGCCCCAGCATTTT
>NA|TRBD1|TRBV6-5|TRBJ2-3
CASSYGTAGTDTQYF
TGTGCCAGCAGTTACGGGACAGCTGGCACAGATACGCAGTATTTT
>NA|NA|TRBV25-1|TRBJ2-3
CASSEVPGLSTDTQYF
TGTGCCAGCAGTGAGGTACCGGGACTCAGTACAGATACGCAGTATTTT
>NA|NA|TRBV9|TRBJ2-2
CASSVRPLGTGELFF
TGTGCCAGCAGCGTTAGACCCCTTGGCACCGGGGAGCTGTTTTTT
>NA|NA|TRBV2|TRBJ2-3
CASDSYRTSTDTQYF
TGTGCCAGTGACTCCTACCGGACTAGCACAGATACGCAGTATTTT
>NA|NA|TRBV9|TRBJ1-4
CASNREGLGNEKLFF
TGTGCCAGCAACAGGGAGGGGTTGGGTAATGAAAAACTGTTTTTT
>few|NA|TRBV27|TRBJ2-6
CASSRYRSSGANVLTF
TGTGCCAGCAGTAGATACAGGAGCTCTGGGGCCAACGTCCTGACTTTC
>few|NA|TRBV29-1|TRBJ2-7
CSVVTDSEQYF
TGCAGCGTTGTGACGGATTCGGAGCAGTACTTC
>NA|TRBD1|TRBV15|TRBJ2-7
CATSRPRTGFYEQYF
TGTGCCACCAGCAGACCCCGGACAGGGTTCTACGAGCAGTACTTC
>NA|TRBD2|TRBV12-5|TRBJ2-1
CASGLRVAGLNEQFF
TGTGCTAGTGGTTTGCGGGTAGCGGGTCTCAATGAGCAGTTCTTC
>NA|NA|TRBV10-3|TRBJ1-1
CAISEGVLGTEAFF
TGTGCCATCAGTGAAGGTGTTTTGGGCACTGAAGCTTTCTTT
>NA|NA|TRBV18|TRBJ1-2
CASSPIPGADYGYTF
TGTGCCAGCTCACCAATTCCGGGGGCGGACTATGGCTACACCTTC
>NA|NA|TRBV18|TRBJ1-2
CASSPGLGSSYGYTF
TGTGCCAGCTCACCAGGGCTGGGGAGCTCCTATGGCTACACCTTC
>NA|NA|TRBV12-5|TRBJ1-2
CASGRTEKDRNYGYTF
TGTGCTAGTGGTCGCACGGAGAAGGACAGAAACTATGGCTACACCTTC
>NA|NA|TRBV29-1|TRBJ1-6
CSVDSAEGPRAPYNSPLHF
TGCAGCGTTGACAGTGCGGAGGGGCCACGCGCCCCCTATAATTCACCCCTCCACTTT
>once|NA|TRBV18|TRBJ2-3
CASSPLFRDTQYF
TGTGCCAGCTCACCACTATTCCGAGATACGCAGTATTTT
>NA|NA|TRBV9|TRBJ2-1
CASSVGDNEQFF
TGTGCCAGCAGCGTAGGGGACAATGAGCAGTTCTTC
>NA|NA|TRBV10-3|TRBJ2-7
CAIRTNLSYEQYF
TGTGCCATCAGGACAAACCTATCCTACGAGCAGTACTTC
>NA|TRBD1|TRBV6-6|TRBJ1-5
CASNDRAGQPQHF
TGTGCCAGCAATGACAGGGCGGGTCAGCCCCAGCATTTT
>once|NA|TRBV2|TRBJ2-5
CATTRDRQETQYF
TGTGCCACGACCCGAGACAGACAAGAGACCCAGTACTTC
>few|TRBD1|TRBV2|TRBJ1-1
CASSPDRVGTEAFF
TGTGCCAGCAGCCCGGACAGGGTGGGGACTGAAGCTTTCTTT
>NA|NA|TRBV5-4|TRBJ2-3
CASSLSGFSTDTQYF
TGTGCCAGCAGCTTGAGCGGCTTTAGCACAGATACGCAGTATTTT
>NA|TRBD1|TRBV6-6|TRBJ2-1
CASSYSGGTNNEQFF
TGTGCCAGCAGTTACTCAGGGGGCACAAACAATGAGCAGTTCTTC
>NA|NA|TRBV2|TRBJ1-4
CASRETGSEKLFF
TGTGCCAGCAGAGAAACAGGGAGCGAAAAACTGTTTTTT
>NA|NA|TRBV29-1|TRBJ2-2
CSVLQGLTGELFF
TGCAGCGTCCTGCAGGGTCTCACCGGGGAGCTGTTTTTT
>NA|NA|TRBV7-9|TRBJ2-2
CASSFRTPSGTGELFF
TGTGCCAGCAGCTTTCGTACTCCCAGCGGCACCGGGGAGCTGTTTTTT
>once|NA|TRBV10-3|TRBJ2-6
CAISRGERSGANVLTF
TGTGCCATCAGCCGGGGCGAGCGGTCTGGGGCCAACGTCCTGACTTTC
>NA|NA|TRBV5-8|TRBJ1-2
CASSRRTLNYGYTF
TGTGCCAGCAGCCGACGGACCCTTAACTATGGCTACACCTTC
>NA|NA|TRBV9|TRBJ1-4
CASSTGPPRGKLFF
TGTGCCAGCAGCACAGGGCCCCCCAGAGGAAAACTGTTTTTT
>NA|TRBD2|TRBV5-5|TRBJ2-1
CASSLGLADYNEQFF
TGTGCCAGCAGCTTAGGGCTAGCGGATTACAATGAGCAGTTCTTC
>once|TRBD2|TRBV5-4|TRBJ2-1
CASSRPSGGAGAYNEQFF
TGTGCCAGCAGCCGGCCTAGCGGGGGGGCCGGCGCCTACAATGAGCAGTTCTTC
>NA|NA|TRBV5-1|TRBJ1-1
CASSLDLGMNTEAFF
TGCGCCAGCAGCTTGGATCTGGGGATGAACACTGAAGCTTTCTTT
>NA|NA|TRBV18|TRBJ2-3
CASSPDSTDTQYF
TGTGCCAGCTCACCGGACAGCACAGATACGCAGTATTTT
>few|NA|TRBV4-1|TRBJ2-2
CASSHRDGVPGELFF
TGCGCCAGCAGCCACAGAGACGGGGTTCCCGGGGAGCTGTTTTTT
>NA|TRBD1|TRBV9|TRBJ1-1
CASSVLTGGNEAFF
TGTGCCAGCAGCGTATTGACAGGGGGCAATGAAGCTTTCTTT
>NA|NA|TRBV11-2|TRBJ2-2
CASSLDRGSGLFF
TGTGCCAGCAGCTTAGATCGGGGTAGTGGGCTGTTTTTT
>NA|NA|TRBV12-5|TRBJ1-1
CASGARLSGVTEAFF
TGTGCTAGTGGTGCCCGACTCTCGGGGGTCACTGAAGCTTTCTTT
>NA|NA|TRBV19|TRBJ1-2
CASTGAGANYGYTF
TGTGCCAGTACCGGAGCCGGGGCCAACTATGGCTACACCTTC
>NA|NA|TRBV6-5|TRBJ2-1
CASSPYLDSLNEQFF
TGTGCCAGCAGCCCTTACCTCGACAGCCTCAATGAGCAGTTCTTC
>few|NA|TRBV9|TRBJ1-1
CASSVGAGTTEAFF
TGTGCCAGCAGCGTAGGGGCAGGGACCACTGAAGCTTTCTTT
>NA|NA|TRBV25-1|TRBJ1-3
CASSDPRGTGNTIYF
TGTGCCAGCAGTGATCCGAGGGGCACTGGAAACACCATATATTTT